This is a list of T cell receptor beta chains from one sample in a study of T cells in Graves' hyperthyroidism and ophthalmopathy. TCRdb re-analysed the multiplex PCR reads in MiXCR, keeping a single row per CDR3 protein. There are around 530,000 distinct CDR3 sequences in the sample; roughly 17% occur only once, and 17% lies in the top ten. Sequenced sample: blood. These receptors were collected from a young woman with Graves' ophthalmopathy. CDR3s leave out the opening cysteine and the closing phenylalanine or tryptophan.

>TRBV7-9
ASSLEFGGSYNEQF
>TRBV7-2
ASSFQGPQRNYGYT
>TRBV7-8
ASSLGQGFTDTQY
>TRBV30
AWSVTTPGGSYNEQF
>TRBV30
AWSLAGGQETQY
>TRBV28
ASISGGALETQY
>TRBV11-2
ASSKGLAGATGELF
>TRBV6-1
ASCYGHPSSYNSPLH
>TRBV11-2
ASSLGVLDSSMEKLF
>TRBV11-2
ASNSGGMITNEKLF
>TRBV7-6
ASSSRDRDSRDTQY
>TRBV30
AWSERAFEGEQF
>TRBV30
AWSAGGLGNEKLF
>TRBV7-3
ASSWRTGAGTNTQY
>TRBV6-1
ASSESTGWDTEAF
>TRBV10-1
ASSERSGGPYEQY
>TRBV9
ASSAPIAGQTGELF
>TRBV29-1
SVVGQETQY
>TRBV10-3
AISESAGDLAKNIQY
>TRBV7-2
ASSRGLAGGQETQY
>TRBV9
ASSYGSWNEQF
>TRBV30
AWSYGVGNQPQH
>TRBV12-3/TRBV12-4
ASSLSTDLGYEQY
>TRBV6-1
ASSAEWGPGEPQH
>TRBV20-1
SARLQGGEKLF
>TRBV6-5
ASSYGVGPTDTQY
>TRBV3-1
ASSQEGLAETQY
>TRBV12-3/TRBV12-4
ASSLVQGLSGNTIY
>TRBV6-1
ASTDRSGQAANTIY
>TRBV5-1
ASGLGGVGSYEQY
>TRBV15
ATSRDLRYGYT
>TRBV4-3
ASSQGSRATPLH